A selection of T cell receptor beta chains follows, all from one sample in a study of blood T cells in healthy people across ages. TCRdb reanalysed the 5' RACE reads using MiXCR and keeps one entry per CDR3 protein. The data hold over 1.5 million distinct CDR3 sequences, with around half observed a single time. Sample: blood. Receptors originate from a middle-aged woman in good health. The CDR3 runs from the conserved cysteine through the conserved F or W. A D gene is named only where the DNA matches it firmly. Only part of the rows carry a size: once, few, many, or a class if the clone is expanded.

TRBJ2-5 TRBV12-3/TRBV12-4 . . CASSLPARETQYF TGTGCCAGCAGTTTACCAGCCCGGGAGACCCAGTACTTC
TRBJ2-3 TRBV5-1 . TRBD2 CASSSLLAGGPDTQYF TGCGCCAGCAGCTCGCTACTAGCGGGGGGTCCAGATACGCAGTATTTT
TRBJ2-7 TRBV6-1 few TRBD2 CASIRSAGGSYEQYF TGTGCCAGCATCCGATCGGCGGGGGGGTCCTACGAGCAGTACTTC
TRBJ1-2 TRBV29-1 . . CSVEAWDANYGYTF TGCAGCGTTGAAGCTTGGGATGCTAACTATGGCTACACCTTC
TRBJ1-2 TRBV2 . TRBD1 CASNIDRAVYGYTF TGTGCCAGCAATATAGACAGGGCCGTCTATGGCTACACCTTC
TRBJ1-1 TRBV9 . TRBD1 CASSVGTGGIGTEAFF TGTGCCAGCAGCGTAGGGACAGGGGGCATCGGCACTGAAGCTTTCTTT
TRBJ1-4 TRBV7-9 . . CASSLLPPREKLFF TGTGCCAGCAGCTTACTCCCTCCCCGGGAAAAACTGTTTTTT
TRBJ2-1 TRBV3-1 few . CASSQGKGSGQFF TGTGCCAGCAGCCAAGGAAAAGGGTCGGGGCAGTTCTTC
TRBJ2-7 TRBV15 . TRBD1 CATSTGTGSHEQYF TGTGCCACCAGCACCGGGACAGGGTCGCACGAGCAGTACTTC
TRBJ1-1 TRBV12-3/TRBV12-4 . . CASTQGRNTEAFF TGTGCCAGCACCCAAGGGCGGAACACTGAAGCTTTCTTT
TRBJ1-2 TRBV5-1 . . CASSRSGFGGYTF TGCGCCAGCAGCAGATCAGGGTTTGGCGGCTACACCTTC
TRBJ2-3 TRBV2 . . CASLLDRSHTDTQYF TGTGCCAGCTTACTTGACAGGAGTCACACAGATACGCAGTATTTT
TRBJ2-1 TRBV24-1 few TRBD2 CATSDLYGGVNEQFF TGTGCCACCAGTGATTTATACGGGGGGGTAAATGAGCAGTTCTTC
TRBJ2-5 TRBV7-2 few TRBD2 CASSGGLARETQYF TGTGCCAGCAGCGGTGGACTAGCCCGAGAGACCCAGTACTTC
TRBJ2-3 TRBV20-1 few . CSARRVQTDTQYF TGCAGTGCTAGAAGGGTACAGACAGATACGCAGTATTTT
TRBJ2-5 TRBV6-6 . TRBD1 CASSSGTGGYETQYF TGTGCCAGCAGCTCCGGGACAGGGGGCTACGAGACCCAGTACTTC
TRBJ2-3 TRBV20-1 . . CSAWTVLLTDTQYF TGCAGTGCTTGGACAGTCCTCCTCACAGATACGCAGTATTTT
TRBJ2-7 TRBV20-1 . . CSAIDSGRTYEQYF TGCAGTGCTATAGATAGCGGCCGGACCTACGAGCAGTACTTC
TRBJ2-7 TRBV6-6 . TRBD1 CASSFVQGGEQYF TGTGCCAGCAGTTTTGTACAGGGGGGAGAGCAGTACTTC
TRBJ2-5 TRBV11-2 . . CASSLDLRAGSRAETQYF TGTGCCAGCAGCTTAGATTTACGGGCCGGGTCCAGGGCAGAGACCCAGTACTTC
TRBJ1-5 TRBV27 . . CASSLGDGYQHF TGTGCCAGCAGTTTGGGGGACGGTTATCAGCATTTT
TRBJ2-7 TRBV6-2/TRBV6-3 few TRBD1 CASTLLPGTGAYEQYF TGTGCCAGCACTCTACTCCCCGGGACAGGGGCCTACGAGCAGTACTTC
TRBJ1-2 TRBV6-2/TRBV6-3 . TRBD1 CASSPQARTGSNYGYTF TGTGCCAGCAGCCCCCAAGCAAGGACAGGGAGCAACTATGGCTACACCTTC
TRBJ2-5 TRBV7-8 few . CASSLLRQEEGETQYF TGTGCCAGCAGCTTGCTCCGACAGGAGGAGGGAGAGACCCAGTACTTC
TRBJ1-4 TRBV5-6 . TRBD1 CASSSLGQGFEKLFF TGTGCCAGCAGTTCATTGGGACAGGGGTTTGAAAAACTGTTTTTT
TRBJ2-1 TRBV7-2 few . CASSPSRAGNEQFF TGTGCCAGCAGCCCAAGCAGGGCTGGAAATGAGCAGTTCTTC
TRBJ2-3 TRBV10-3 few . CAISGMISGVELSTDTQYF TGTGCCATCAGTGGGATGATTAGCGGAGTGGAGTTAAGCACAGATACGCAGTATTTT
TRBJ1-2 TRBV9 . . CASSVGRGEGYTF TGTGCCAGCAGCGTAGGAAGGGGCGAGGGCTACACCTTC
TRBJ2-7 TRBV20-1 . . CSARSGPGDEQYF TGCAGTGCTAGATCCGGGCCGGGGGACGAGCAGTACTTC
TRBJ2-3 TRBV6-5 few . CASSYSTSQRDTQYF TGTGCCAGCAGTTACTCGACCTCCCAGAGGGATACGCAGTATTTT
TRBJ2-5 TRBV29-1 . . CSVGRQVPETQYF TGCAGCGTTGGCCGACAGGTCCCGGAGACCCAGTACTTC
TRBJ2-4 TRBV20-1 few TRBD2 CSFPPGTSGGGTNIQYF TGCAGCTTCCCCCCCGGGACTAGCGGGGGGGGTACGAACATTCAGTACTTC
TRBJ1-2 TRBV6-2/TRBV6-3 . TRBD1 CASSYQGAQVDGYTF TGTGCCAGCAGTTATCAGGGGGCTCAAGTCGATGGCTACACCTTC
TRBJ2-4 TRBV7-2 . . CASSLLFSPRQYF TGTGCCAGCAGCCTCCTTTTTTCTCCCCGGCAGTACTTC
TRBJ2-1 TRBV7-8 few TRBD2 CASSIPIAGFYNEQFF TGTGCCAGCAGCATACCTATAGCGGGGTTCTACAATGAGCAGTTCTTC
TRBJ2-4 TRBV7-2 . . CASSLWDGNIQYF TGTGCCAGCAGCTTATGGGACGGAAACATTCAGTACTTC
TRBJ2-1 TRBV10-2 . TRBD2 CASTERGSNNEQFF TGCGCCAGCACCGAGCGGGGGTCAAACAATGAGCAGTTCTTC
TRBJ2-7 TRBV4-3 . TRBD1 CARQDPGTGEDEQYF TGCGCCAGACAAGACCCCGGGACAGGGGAGGACGAGCAGTACTTC
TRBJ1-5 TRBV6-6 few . CASSYEGAVNQPQHF TGTGCCAGCAGTTACGAGGGCGCGGTCAATCAGCCCCAGCATTTT
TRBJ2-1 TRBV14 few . CASSQDGRRYNEQFF TGTGCCAGCAGCCAAGACGGGCGCAGGTACAATGAGCAGTTCTTC